This T cell receptor beta chain emerged from a study of T cells expressing NK-cell markers. Whole-study context: Sorted T-cell subsets CD3+CD56+NKG2C+, CD3+CD56+NKG2C- and CD3+CD56-NKG2C+ were TCR beta-sequenced. Most of the eight sequenced donors were HCMV-seropositive; one was seronegative.

The CDR3 totals 15 residues. The germline CDR1 and CDR2 sequences are DFQATT and SNEGSKA (reference sequence). Production of TCR beta cDNA relied on 5'RACE template switching with UMIs. TCRdb reprocessed the 5' RACE reads and keeps a single row for each CDR3 protein, giving no DNA. Found here are fewer than 300,000 distinct CDR3 sequences; the top ten clones hold 4% to 5%. The sequenced sample was blood T cells: a sorted CD56 or NKG2C T cell subset, CD4+ or CD8+ T cells, or bulk PBMC T cells (not recorded which). The chain combines TRBV20-1 with TRBJ2-1; TCRdb's D call of TRBD1 is untestable without DNA. This receptor was obtained from a woman between 18 and 70 years old in good health. The CDR3 here is CSARDHTGAKNEQFF.